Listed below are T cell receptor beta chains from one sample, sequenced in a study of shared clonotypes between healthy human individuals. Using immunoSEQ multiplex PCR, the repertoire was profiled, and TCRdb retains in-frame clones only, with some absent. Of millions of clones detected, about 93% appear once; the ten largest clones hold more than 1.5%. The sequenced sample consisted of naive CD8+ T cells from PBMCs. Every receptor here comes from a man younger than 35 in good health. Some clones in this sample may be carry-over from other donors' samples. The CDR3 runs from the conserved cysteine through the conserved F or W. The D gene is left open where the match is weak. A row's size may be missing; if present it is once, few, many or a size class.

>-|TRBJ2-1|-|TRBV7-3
TGTGCCAGCAGCTTAAGAGGGACACGCTCCTACAATGAGCAGTTCTTC
CASSLRGTRSYNEQFF
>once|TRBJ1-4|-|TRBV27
TGTGCCAGCAGTTTCCACCGCCAACGGGACGGAAATGAAAAACTGTTTTTT
CASSFHRQRDGNEKLFF
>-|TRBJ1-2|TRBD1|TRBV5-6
TGTGCCAGCAGCTCCGGGACAGGGACCTATGGCTACACCTTC
CASSSGTGTYGYTF
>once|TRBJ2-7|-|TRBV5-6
TGTGCCAGCAGCACCCCCGGGTTCGGGTTGGCCTACGAGCAGTACTTC
CASSTPGFGLAYEQYF
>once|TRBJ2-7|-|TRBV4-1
TGCGCCAGCAGCCACTCAGGGGCAGGGAGTTTCTACGAGCAGTACTTC
CASSHSGAGSFYEQYF
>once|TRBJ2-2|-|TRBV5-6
TGTGCCAGCAGCTCCACCGGGGAGCTGTTTTTT
CASSSTGELFF
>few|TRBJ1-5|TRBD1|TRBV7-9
TGTGCCAGCAGCACCGGGACAGGGAATCAGCCCCAGCATTTT
CASSTGTGNQPQHF
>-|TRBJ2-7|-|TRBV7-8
TGTGCCAGCAGCTTAGAATGGGATTCGTCCTCCTACGAGCAGTACTTC
CASSLEWDSSSYEQYF
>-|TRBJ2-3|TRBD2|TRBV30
TGTGCCTGGAGTGCCTTAATAGCGGGAAGGACAGATACGCAGTATTTT
CAWSALIAGRTDTQYF
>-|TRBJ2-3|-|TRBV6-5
TGTGCCAGCAGTTACGCGGCAGGGGGCACAGATACGCAGTATTTT
CASSYAAGGTDTQYF
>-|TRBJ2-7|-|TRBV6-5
TGTGCCAGCAGTTACTCGACTGGACAGCGATCCTACGAGCAGTACTTC
CASSYSTGQRSYEQYF
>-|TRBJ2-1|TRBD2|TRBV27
TGTGCCAGCAGTTTATCTACTAGCGGGACGCATGAGCAGTTCTTC
CASSLSTSGTHEQFF
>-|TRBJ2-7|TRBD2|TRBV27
TGTGCCAGCAGTCGCGTAATTGGACTAGGGACTTACGAGCAGTACTTC
CASSRVIGLGTYEQYF
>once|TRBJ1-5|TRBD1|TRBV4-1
TGCGCCAGCAGCCAGCGCAGGGACAGGGACCAGCCCCAGCATTTT
CASSQRRDRDQPQHF
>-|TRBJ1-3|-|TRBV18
TGTGCCAGCTCACCGGACGGAGCTGGAAACACCATATATTTT
CASSPDGAGNTIYF
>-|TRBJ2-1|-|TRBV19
TGTGCCAGTAGTATAAACCCAAGCGGCGAGCAGTTCTTC
CASSINPSGEQFF
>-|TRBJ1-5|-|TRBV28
TGTGCCAGCGCTTTGAGGGGTGGCTATGACCCCCAGCATTTT
CASALRGGYDPQHF
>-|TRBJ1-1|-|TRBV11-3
TGTGCCAGCAGCTTGAGGGGCACCAACACTGAAGCTTTCTTT
CASSLRGTNTEAFF
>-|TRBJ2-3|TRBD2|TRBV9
TGTGCCAGCAGCGTGGGGACTAGCGGGAGGGTAAATACGCAGTATTTT
CASSVGTSGRVNTQYF
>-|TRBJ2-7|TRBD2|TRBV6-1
TGTGCCAGCAGACTAGCGGGAGAAAGGGAGCAGTACTTC
CASRLAGEREQYF
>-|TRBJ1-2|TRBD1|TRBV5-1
TGCGCCAGCAGCCCCGGAAGAGGACAGGGGTCTAACTATGGCTACACCTTC
CASSPGRGQGSNYGYTF
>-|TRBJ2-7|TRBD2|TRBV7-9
TGTGCCAGCGCGGGAGCTCTCCCCTACGAGCAGTACTTC
CASAGALPYEQYF
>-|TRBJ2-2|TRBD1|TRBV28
TGTGCCAGCATCACAGGGGAGATTTACACCGGGGAGCTGTTTTTT
CASITGEIYTGELFF
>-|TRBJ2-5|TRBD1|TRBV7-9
TGTGCCAGCAGCTTTGGGGGACAGCAAGAGACCCAGTACTTC
CASSFGGQQETQYF
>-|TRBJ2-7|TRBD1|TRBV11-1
TGTGCCAGCAGCTTAGCGTGGGGACAGCACTACGAGCAGTACTTC
CASSLAWGQHYEQYF
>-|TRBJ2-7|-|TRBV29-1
TGCAGCGTTGGGGGTGGTAGCTCCTACGAGCAGTACTTC
CSVGGGSSYEQYF
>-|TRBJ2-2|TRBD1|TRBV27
TGTGCCAGCAGTTTATCGATCGAGCCCTATTCCGGGACAGGGGGCAAGAGAGGCACCGGGGAGCTGTTTTTT
CASSLSIEPYSGTGGKRGTGELFF
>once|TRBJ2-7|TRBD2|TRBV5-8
TGTGCCAACTTAGCGGGAGGGTACGAGCAGTACTTC
CANLAGGYEQYF
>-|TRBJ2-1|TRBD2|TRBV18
TGTGCCAGCTCACCAACGAGGGGCAGCGGGAGGGCCGCCGATGAGCAGTTCTTC
CASSPTRGSGRAADEQFF
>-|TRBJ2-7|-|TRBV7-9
TGTGCCAGCAGCCAACCATCATCCTACGAGCAGTACTTC
CASSQPSSYEQYF
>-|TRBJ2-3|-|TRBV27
TGTGCCAGCAGGACCCTGGACAGCACAGATACGCAGTATTTT
CASRTLDSTDTQYF
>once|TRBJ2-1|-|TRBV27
TGTGCCAGCAGATCGAGCTGGCTTAATGAGCAGTTCTTC
CASRSSWLNEQFF
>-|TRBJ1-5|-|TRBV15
TGTGCCACCAGCAACTTGGGCAATCAGCCCCAGCATTTT
CATSNLGNQPQHF
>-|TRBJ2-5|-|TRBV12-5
TGTGCTAGTGGTTTGTCGGGCCGAGTCCAAGAGACCCAGTACTTC
CASGLSGRVQETQYF
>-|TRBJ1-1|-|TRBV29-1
TGCAGCGTTACAGGGCGGGGCACTGAAGCTTTCTTT
CSVTGRGTEAFF
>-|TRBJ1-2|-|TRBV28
TGTGCCAGCAGTTTGCAGCCAGAAGAGTACTATGGCTACACCTTC
CASSLQPEEYYGYTF
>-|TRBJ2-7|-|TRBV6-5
TGTGCCAGCAGAGCAGGATTGTCATACGAGCAGTACTTC
CASRAGLSYEQYF
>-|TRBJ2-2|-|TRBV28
TGTGCCAGCAGTTGGGGAGAACAGGGAAGCACCGGGGAGCTGTTTTTT
CASSWGEQGSTGELFF
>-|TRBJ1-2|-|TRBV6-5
TGTGCCAGCAGCTCCAACACAGGGATCTATGGCTACACCTTC
CASSSNTGIYGYTF
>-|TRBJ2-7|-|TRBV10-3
TGTGCCATCAGTGAGTCGGCGGGCAGCTCCTACGAGCAGTACTTC
CAISESAGSSYEQYF
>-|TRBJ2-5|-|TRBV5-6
TGTGCCAGCAGCCAAGGTGGGTTGGGACAAGAGACCCAGTACTTC
CASSQGGLGQETQYF
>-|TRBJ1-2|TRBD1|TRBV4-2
TGTGCCAGCAGCCAAGATTTGGGACAGATCAATGGCTACACCTTC
CASSQDLGQINGYTF
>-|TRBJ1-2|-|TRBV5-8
TGTGCCAGCAGCTTGGGGGCTCACTATGGCTACACCTTC
CASSLGAHYGYTF
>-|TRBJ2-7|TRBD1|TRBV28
TGTGCCAGCAGTTTCGATGTAGGGACAGATTTTTCCTACGAGCAGTACTTC
CASSFDVGTDFSYEQYF
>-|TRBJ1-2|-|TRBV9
TGTGCCAGCAGCCTCGCCCTTAGGTATGGCTACACCTTC
CASSLALRYGYTF
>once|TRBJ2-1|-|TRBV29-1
TGCAGCGGACGACATGAGGGTGAGCAGTTCTTC
CSGRHEGEQFF
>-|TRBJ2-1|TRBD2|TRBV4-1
TGCGCCAGCAGCCTTCTGGGGGGACTAGTCCACAATGAGCAGTTCTTC
CASSLLGGLVHNEQFF
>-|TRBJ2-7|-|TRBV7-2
TGTGCCAGCAGCCGCGGATTGAACTACGAGCAGTACTTC
CASSRGLNYEQYF
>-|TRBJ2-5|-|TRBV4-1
TGCGCCAGCAGCCAAGAGGCGAGGACCCAGTACTTC
CASSQEARTQYF
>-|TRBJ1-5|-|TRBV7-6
TGTGCCAGCAGCTTAGCCGGGACCCTTGGAGGACAGCCCCAGCATTTT
CASSLAGTLGGQPQHF
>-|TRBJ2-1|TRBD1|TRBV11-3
TGTGCCAGCAGCCCCCACAGGGGGTGGGAGCAGTTCTTC
CASSPHRGWEQFF
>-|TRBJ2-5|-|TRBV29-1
TGCAGCGTTGGTGACAGTCAAGAGACCCAGTACTTC
CSVGDSQETQYF
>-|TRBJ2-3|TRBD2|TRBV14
TGTGCCAGCAGCCAAGCCCCTAGCGGGAGTACAGATACGCAGTATTTT
CASSQAPSGSTDTQYF
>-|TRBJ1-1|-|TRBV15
TGTGCCACCACCAGGGCAGGTGTGAACACTGAAGCTTTCTTT
CATTRAGVNTEAFF
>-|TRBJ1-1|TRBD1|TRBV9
TGTGCCAGCAGCGTAGAGGAGGGGGCAAATTTTGCTGAAGCTTTCTTT
CASSVEEGANFAEAFF